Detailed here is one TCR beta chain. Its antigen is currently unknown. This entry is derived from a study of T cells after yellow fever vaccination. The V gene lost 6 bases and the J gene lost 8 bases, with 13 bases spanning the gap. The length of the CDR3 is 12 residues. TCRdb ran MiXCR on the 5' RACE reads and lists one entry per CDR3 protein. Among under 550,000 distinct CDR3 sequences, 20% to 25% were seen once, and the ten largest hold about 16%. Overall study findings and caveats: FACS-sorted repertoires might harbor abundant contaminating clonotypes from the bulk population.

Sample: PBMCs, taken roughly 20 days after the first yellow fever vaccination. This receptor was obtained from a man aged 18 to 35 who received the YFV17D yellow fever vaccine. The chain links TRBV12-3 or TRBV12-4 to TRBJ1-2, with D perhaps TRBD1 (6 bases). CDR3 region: CASSDRPEGYTF. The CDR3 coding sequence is TGTGCCAGCAGCGACAGGCCGGAGGGCTACACCTTC.